Included here is one T cell receptor (beta chain) sequence, with context. Its specificity is not known. This entry belongs to a study of post-analysis software for immune sequencing data. Study-level results: The study found TRBV5-6, TRBV5-1 and TRBV20-1 among about five TRBV segments more frequent in patients than controls. The normalized Chao1 diversity of multiple sclerosis patients was significantly lower than that of controls.

Germline CDR1 reads SGHTA; CDR2 reads FQGNSA. CDR3 length: 16 residues. Unique-molecular-identifier-tagged TCR beta cDNA libraries were used. TCRdb processed the PCR reads anew with MiXCR; each CDR3 protein has one entry. The sample includes approximately 250,000 distinct CDR3 sequences, 36% seen only once; the top ten take under 5.5%. The sequenced sample was blood. The chain has TRBV7-2 and TRBJ2-7; the match to TRBD1 covers 8 bases. The closer fit of TRBJ2-5 to the DNA end suggests the J call may be wrong. This receptor was obtained from a girl under 18 with multiple sclerosis. The CDR3 sequence is CASSLVGTGPQETQYF. The CDR3 DNA sequence: TGTGCCAGCAGCTTAGTTGGGACAGGACCACAAGAGACCCAGTACTTC.